This T cell receptor beta chain was sequenced during a study of shared clonotypes between healthy human individuals. About the study: The donor group consisted of two women and a few men, aged 18 to 49.

Several immunoSEQ plates held equal portions of the genomic DNA taken from each subset. Only in-frame clones appear in the TCRdb table, and some are missing; sequencing was by immunoSEQ multiplex PCR. This repertoire shows about 2.1 million clones, approximately 92% found once; its top ten account for around 1.7%. Concerning this clone itself: Antigen specificity is unknown. The same CDR3 is also encoded by other DNA sequences in this sample.

Naive CD8 isolation took CD45RO-negative cells positively selected for CCR7 and excluded terminally differentiated effector memory CD45RA+ cells. Germline CDR1 is SNHLY and CDR2 is FYNNEI. The CDR3 totals 13 residues. Trimming removed 4 bases from V and 2 bases from J, with 9 bases in between. Study-wide results and caveats: How much donors shared clonotypes was expected to be affected by sequencing depth.

The clonotype originates from a man between 18 and 29 years old in good health. Some clones in this sample may be carry-over from other donors' samples. The rearrangement links TRBV2 to TRBJ2-7; unclear D gene. Specimen: naive CD8+ T cells from PBMCs. The CDR3 protein is CASSVGRTYEQYF. The CDR3 region has the DNA TGTGCCAGCAGTGTAGGCCGGACCTACGAGCAGTACTTC. Based on the CDR3 plus reference TRBV2 and TRBJ2-7, the full variable domain is EPEVTQTPSHQVTQMGQEVILRCVPISNHLYFYWYRQILGQKVEFLVSFYNNEISEKSEIFDDQFSVERPDGSNFTLKIRSTKLEDSAMYFCASSVGRTYEQYFGPGTRLTVT.